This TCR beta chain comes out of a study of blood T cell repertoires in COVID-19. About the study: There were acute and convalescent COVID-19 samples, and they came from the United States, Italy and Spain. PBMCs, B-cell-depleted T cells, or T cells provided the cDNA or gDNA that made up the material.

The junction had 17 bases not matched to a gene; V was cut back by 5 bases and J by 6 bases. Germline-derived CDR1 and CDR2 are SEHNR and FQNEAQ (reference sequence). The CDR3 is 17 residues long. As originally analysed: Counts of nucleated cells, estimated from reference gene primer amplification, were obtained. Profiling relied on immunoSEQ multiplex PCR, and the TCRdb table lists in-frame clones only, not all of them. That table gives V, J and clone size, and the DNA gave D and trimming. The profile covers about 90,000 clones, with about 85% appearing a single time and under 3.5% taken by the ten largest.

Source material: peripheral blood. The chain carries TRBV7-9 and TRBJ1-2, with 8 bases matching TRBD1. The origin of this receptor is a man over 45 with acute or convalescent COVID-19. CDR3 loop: CASSLTGTGALRDGYTF. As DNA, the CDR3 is TGTGCCAGCAGCCTAACCGGGACAGGAGCCCTTCGGGATGGCTACACCTTC.